This T cell receptor beta chain was recorded in a study of cytomegalovirus exposure and HLA in healthy donors. At the level of the study: The 120 or so validation repertoires used the same platform as the roughly 670 first-cohort repertoires, a later analysis reported.

Separate from the approximately 700-subject first cohort was the approximately 110-subject validation cohort, to which the donors belonged. Study-level results: Testing in vitro showed a few CMV-associated chains specific for CMV antigens.

Only in-frame clones appear in the TCRdb table, and some are missing; sequencing was by immunoSEQ multiplex PCR. The data hold some 160,000 clones, with more than 75% observed a single time. Comment on this clone: Its target is unknown.

Germline values: CDR1 SNHLY, CDR2 FYNNEI. The trim removed 7 bases at V and 1 base at J, leaving 4 bases unmatched. This CDR3 is 13 amino acids long. The source of this sequence is a young man in good health and CMV-seronegative. Sequencing used PBMCs. The chain uses TRBV2 and TRBJ2-7; 7 bases are shared with TRBD1. CDR3 protein: CASIQGLSYEQYF. The CDR3 nucleotides are TGTGCCAGCATACAGGGGTTATCCTACGAGCAGTACTTC.